This is a list of T cell receptor beta chains from one sample in a study of blood T cell repertoires in COVID-19. Method: immunoSEQ multiplex PCR; TCRdb's copy keeps in-frame clones and lacks some. The sample has around 300,000 clones; around 90% are singletons. The sample comprised peripheral blood. These receptors all come from a woman aged 40 to 50 with COVID-19, enrolled during active disease. The CDR3 runs from the conserved cysteine through the conserved F or W. The order of the fields is V gene, J gene, CDR3 length, clone size, D gene, CDR3 protein, CDR3 DNA. The D gene is left open where the match is weak. Some rows mark clone size as missing; the rest say once, few, many or name a class of expanded clone.

TRBV2,TRBJ1-2,14,once,TRBD1,CASSSQGGNYGYTF,TGTGCCAGCAGTTCGCAGGGGGGAAACTATGGCTACACCTTC
TRBV30,TRBJ1-6,16,.,.,CAWGLAGGRKDSPLHF,TGTGCTTGGGGGTTGGCGGGGGGCCGTAAAGATTCACCCCTCCACTTT
TRBV28,TRBJ2-1,11,.,.,CASSMRDEQFF,TGTGCCAGCAGCATGAGAGATGAGCAGTTCTTC
TRBV15,TRBJ2-3,19,once,TRBD2,CATSRGLALAGGMTDTQYF,TGTGCCACCAGCAGAGGGTTAGCACTAGCGGGAGGGATGACAGATACGCAGTATTTT
TRBV30,TRBJ1-2,14,.,TRBD1,CAWSAGQGYYGYTF,TGTGCCTGGAGTGCAGGACAGGGTTACTATGGCTACACCTTC
TRBV7-8,TRBJ2-5,14,few,TRBD2,CASSPGTSEETQYF,TGTGCCAGCAGCCCTGGGACTAGCGAAGAGACCCAGTACTTC
TRBV9,TRBJ2-1,16,.,TRBD2,CASSVTAGALVDEQFF,TGTGCCAGCAGCGTAACAGCGGGAGCCCTTGTGGATGAGCAGTTCTTC
TRBV19,TRBJ1-2,12,.,.,CASTRGLNGYTF,TGTGCCAGTACCCGGGGACTTAATGGCTACACCTTC
TRBV9,TRBJ1-2,14,.,.,CASSVGTPNYGYTF,TGTGCCAGCAGCGTAGGAACACCCAACTATGGCTACACCTTC
TRBV27,TRBJ1-6,15,.,.,CASSFTGIVHSPLHF,TGTGCCAGCAGTTTCACAGGGATTGTGCATTCACCCCTCCACTTT
TRBV7-7,TRBJ2-7,16,.,.,CASSPYPPRGPYEQYF,TGTGCTAGCAGCCCTTACCCCCCGCGGGGCCCCTACGAGCAGTACTTC
TRBV5-5,TRBJ2-1,17,once,TRBD1,CASSWDNRGPPGNEQFF,TGTGCCAGCAGCTGGGACAACAGGGGGCCGCCCGGCAATGAGCAGTTCTTC
TRBV7-8,TRBJ2-7,16,.,TRBD2,CASSLRSSGTSYEQYF,TGTGCCAGCAGCTTACGATCTAGCGGGACGAGCTACGAGCAGTACTTC
TRBV3-1/TRBV3-2,TRBJ2-1,16,once,TRBD2,CASSQWTSGSGNEQFF,TGTGCCAGCAGCCAATGGACTAGCGGGAGTGGTAATGAGCAGTTCTTC
TRBV12-5,TRBJ2-3,17,.,TRBD2,CASGLVMASGSTDTQYF,TGTGCTAGTGGTTTGGTAATGGCTAGCGGAAGCACAGATACGCAGTATTTT
TRBV27,TRBJ2-7,14,.,TRBD1,CASSRTGEGYEQYF,TGTGCCAGCAGCCGGACAGGTGAGGGCTACGAGCAGTACTTC